This TCR beta chain was recorded in a study of CD8 T cells in Susac syndrome. Random hexamers were used to reverse transcribe roughly 0.5 to 1 ug of RNA. In TCRdb, the immunoSEQ multiplex PCR reads were re-called with MiXCR into one record per CDR3 protein. The sample yields 160,000 or so distinct CDR3 sequences, approximately 93% seen once. CDR1 and CDR2 (germline): SGHVS, FQNEAQ. The CDR3 sequence is 15 residues long. The V segment lost 1 base and the J segment 7 bases; nucleotides outside the gene matches: 8. This clonotype originated in a human donor with multiple sclerosis. The sample was CD4+ T cells from PBMCs. This rearrangement joins TRBV7-8 to TRBJ2-3, with 7 bases identical to TRBD2. CDR3 DNA sequence: TGTGCCAGCAGCTTAGAACCCTCTAGCGGACATACGCAGTATTTT. Its protein is CASSLEPSSGHTQYF.